This is a list of T cell receptor beta chains from one sample in a study of early T cells in non-severe SARS-CoV-2 infection. TCRdb processed the 5' RACE reads anew with MiXCR; each CDR3 protein has one entry. The sample shows some 71,000 distinct CDR3 sequences, approximately 12% of them seen only once. The sequenced sample was whole blood. The source is an adult who was a healthcare worker with PCR-confirmed SARS-CoV-2 infection or an uninfected control (not recorded which). CDR3s include the opening cysteine and the closing phenylalanine or tryptophan. A D gene is named only where the DNA matches it firmly. Size is stated for part of the rows, as once, few or many counts, or as a class when the clone is expanded.

v_gene	j_gene	d_gene	abundance	CDR3nt	CDR3aa
TRBV6-5	TRBJ2-7	NA	few	TGTGCCAGCAGTCTCCGGGACACACTCTACGAGCAGTACTTC	CASSLRDTLYEQYF
TRBV29-1	TRBJ1-2	TRBD1	NA	TGCAGCCTTTTTGACAGGGGGAACTATGGCTACACCTTC	CSLFDRGNYGYTF
TRBV10-3	TRBJ2-1	NA	NA	TGTGCCATCAGTGAGTCCAGCTGGAACTCCTACAATGAGCAGTTCTTC	CAISESSWNSYNEQFF
TRBV18	TRBJ1-1	NA	NA	TGTGCCAGCTCACCAAGGGGGGGTGAAGCTTTCTTT	CASSPRGGEAFF
TRBV12-3/TRBV12-4	TRBJ2-3	TRBD2	NA	TGTGCCAGCAGTTTAAGTGGACTAGACACAGATACGCAGTATTTT	CASSLSGLDTDTQYF
TRBV29-1	TRBJ2-7	TRBD1	many	TGCAGCGTTTGGGACAGGGTCACCTACGAGCAGTACTTC	CSVWDRVTYEQYF
TRBV28	TRBJ2-3	NA	few	TGTGCCACCGGAGGAGAAGGGGGGAGAGGGACAGATACGCAGTATTTT	CATGGEGGRGTDTQYF
TRBV27	TRBJ2-7	TRBD1	many	TGTGCCAGCAGGGGCCGGGACAGATACTCCTACGAGCAGTACTTC	CASRGRDRYSYEQYF
TRBV27	TRBJ2-7	NA	many	TGTGCCAGCAGTTTATCGGGAGCCTCCTCCTACGAGCAGTACTTC	CASSLSGASSYEQYF
TRBV11-3	TRBJ2-3	TRBD2	many	TGTGCCAGCAGCGCCCGACCGGGACGCGGGAGGGCAGATACGCAGTATTTT	CASSARPGRGRADTQYF
TRBV10-3	TRBJ1-2	NA	NA	TGTGCCATCCAGACAGGAAACTATGGCTACACCTTC	CAIQTGNYGYTF
TRBV5-1	TRBJ1-6	TRBD1	few	TGCGCCAGCAGCGTTTCGACAGGGACAGGGCTTAATTCACCCCTCCACTTT	CASSVSTGTGLNSPLHF
TRBV10-3	TRBJ2-1	NA	NA	TGTGCCATCAGTGAGTTCCCCTCCAATGAGCAGTTCTTC	CAISEFPSNEQFF
TRBV29-1	TRBJ2-5	NA	many	TGCAGCGTCCTACAACAGGGCCAAGAGACCCAGTACTTC	CSVLQQGQETQYF
TRBV20-1	TRBJ2-7	NA	many	TGCAGTGCTGGGGTTCAGGGCCTAACCTACGAGCAGTACTTC	CSAGVQGLTYEQYF
TRBV4-3	TRBJ2-2	NA	few	TGCGCCAGCAGGCGTCAGAACACCGGGGAGCTGTTTTTT	CASRRQNTGELFF
TRBV20-1	TRBJ2-7	TRBD2	few	TGCAGTGCTCCCAGCGGGGTATCCTACGAGCAGTACTTC	CSAPSGVSYEQYF
TRBV5-1	TRBJ2-3	NA	many	TGCGCCAGCAGCTTGTGGGGGCTCACAGATACGCAGTATTTT	CASSLWGLTDTQYF
TRBV7-9	TRBJ2-1	TRBD1	many	TGTGCCAGCAGCTTAGGTGGGACAGGGAGTTACAATGAGCAGTTCTTC	CASSLGGTGSYNEQFF
TRBV27	TRBJ1-6	NA	few	TGTGCCAGCCGAAGACCCCTCCACTTT	CASRRPLHF
TRBV5-1	TRBJ2-5	TRBD2	NA	TGCGCCAGCAGCTTGGCCGAGCGGGAGGCCCAAGAGACCCAGTACTTC	CASSLAEREAQETQYF
TRBV21-1	TRBJ2-1	NA	NA	TGTGCCAGCAGATTTCGACAGGACAACTACAATGAGCAGTTCTTC	CASRFRQDNYNEQFF
TRBV11-2	TRBJ1-6	NA	NA	TGTGCCAGCAGCCCCGACCGAGGATCACCCCTCCACTTT	CASSPDRGSPLHF
TRBV9	TRBJ2-5	NA	NA	TGTGCCAGCAGCGTAGGAGGCGGGGTTGAGACCCAGTACTTC	CASSVGGGVETQYF
TRBV7-8	TRBJ2-4	NA	NA	TGTGCCAGCAGCTCGCCGACAGGAGGAAACATTCAGTACTTC	CASSSPTGGNIQYF
TRBV5-1	TRBJ2-7	TRBD2	NA	TGCGCCAGCAGCCCCAGACTAGCGGCCGTCTACGAGCAGTACTTC	CASSPRLAAVYEQYF
TRBV2	TRBJ2-3	TRBD2	NA	TGTGCCAGCAGTGAACTCGAGCGGGAGTCCTCAGATACGCAGTATTTT	CASSELERESSDTQYF
TRBV25-1	TRBJ2-7	TRBD2	NA	TGTGCCAGCAGGGAGCGGGAGAGCTCCTACGAGCAGTACTTC	CASRERESSYEQYF
TRBV19	TRBJ2-5	NA	NA	TGTGCCAGTAGTAGAAGGATTGCAGAGACCCAGTACTTC	CASSRRIAETQYF
TRBV5-1	TRBJ1-6	TRBD1	NA	TGCGCCAGCAGCTTGGGACAGGGGCGTAATTCACCCCTCCACTTT	CASSLGQGRNSPLHF
TRBV11-2	TRBJ1-4	NA	NA	TGTGCCAGCAGCTTGGGACTCAGGGAGGATGAAAAACTGTTTTTT	CASSLGLREDEKLFF
TRBV19	TRBJ1-4	NA	many	TGTGCCAGTAGACCAAATCGTCTCAGGAATAATGAAAAACTGTTTTTT	CASRPNRLRNNEKLFF
TRBV20-1	TRBJ2-7	NA	many	TGCAGTGCCACGGACACCTCCTACGAGCAGTACTTC	CSATDTSYEQYF
TRBV7-9	TRBJ1-3	NA	NA	TGTGCCAGCAGTCAGGGCAGGGGCTCTGGAAACACCATATATTTT	CASSQGRGSGNTIYF
TRBV25-1	TRBJ1-6	NA	NA	TGTGCCAGCAGTGAGGTGGGTTCACCCCTCCACTTT	CASSEVGSPLHF
TRBV19	TRBJ2-2	TRBD2	NA	TGTGCCAGTAGTAAAATTCCGGGACTAGCGGGAGTTTACACCGGGGAGCTGTTTTTT	CASSKIPGLAGVYTGELFF
TRBV7-7	TRBJ2-3	NA	few	TGTGCTAGCAGCTTAGACTATAACGACGATACGCAGTATTTT	CASSLDYNDDTQYF
TRBV7-2	TRBJ2-3	TRBD2	few	TGTGCCAGCAGCTCCGGACTAGCGGGCGGCACAGATACGCAGTATTTT	CASSSGLAGGTDTQYF
TRBV5-1	TRBJ2-1	NA	NA	TGCGCCAGCAGCTTGGCGGGCTTAAGGGGCTCACAGTTCTTC	CASSLAGLRGSQFF
TRBV6-2/TRBV6-3	TRBJ2-1	TRBD2	NA	TGTGCCAGCAGTCTAGCGGGGGTAGACTACAATGAGCAGTTCTTC	CASSLAGVDYNEQFF
TRBV7-2	TRBJ2-7	TRBD1	few	TGTGCCAGCAGCCCCGGGACAGGGATCCACGAGCAGTACTTC	CASSPGTGIHEQYF
TRBV27	TRBJ1-2	NA	many	TGTGCCAGCAGGCCTACAGGGTTCTATGGCTACACCTTC	CASRPTGFYGYTF
TRBV6-6	TRBJ1-5	NA	NA	TGTGCCAGCAGTCCGGATCTCAATCAGCCCCAGCATTTT	CASSPDLNQPQHF
TRBV29-1	TRBJ2-7	TRBD1	few	TGCAGCGCCCTAAAGGCCGGACAGGGCTACGAGCAGTACTTC	CSALKAGQGYEQYF
TRBV14	TRBJ1-5	NA	few	TGTGCCAGCAGACCCCCTGACAGTGGGTCTAATCAGCCCCAGCATTTT	CASRPPDSGSNQPQHF
TRBV12-3/TRBV12-4	TRBJ1-3	NA	many	TGTGCCAGCAGTTTAGGGAGCTCTGGAAACACCATATATTTT	CASSLGSSGNTIYF
TRBV4-1	TRBJ1-2	NA	NA	TGCGCCAGCAGCTCCCTAGCAGGGTCGGGCGGCTACACCTTC	CASSSLAGSGGYTF
TRBV7-9	TRBJ2-3	NA	NA	TGTGCCAGCAGCTTAGTGGGCACGCAGTATTTT	CASSLVGTQYF
TRBV29-1	TRBJ1-1	NA	few	TGCAGCGTTGATCAGGGGAGGAACACTGAAGCTTTCTTT	CSVDQGRNTEAFF
TRBV5-6	TRBJ2-7	TRBD2	many	TGTGCCAGCAGGTTGGAGGTTTCGGACCCTGGACTAGCGGGCCTCTCCTACGAGCAGTACTTC	CASRLEVSDPGLAGLSYEQYF
TRBV7-2	TRBJ2-7	NA	few	TGTGCCAGCAGCCCCCAACGACTAGCCTACGAGCAGTACTTC	CASSPQRLAYEQYF
TRBV7-9	TRBJ1-3	TRBD1	few	TGTGCCAGCAGCAAACAGGGGTTCTCTGGAAACACCATATATTTT	CASSKQGFSGNTIYF
TRBV20-1	TRBJ1-5	TRBD1	many	TGCAGTGCTAGGAACTTCGCAGGGGGCGGGCAGCCCCAGCATTTT	CSARNFAGGGQPQHF
TRBV6-6	TRBJ2-5	TRBD1	many	TGTGCCAGCAGGTCGTTGAGGACAGGGGGCTTCCAAGAGACCCAGTACTTC	CASRSLRTGGFQETQYF
TRBV19	TRBJ1-1	NA	NA	TGTGCCAGTAGTATGTGGCAGGGAATCACTGAAGCTTTCTTT	CASSMWQGITEAFF